This TCR beta chain was captured in a study of blood T cell repertoires in COVID-19. Study-wide context: Sites in the United States, Italy and Spain provided acute and convalescent COVID-19 samples. Sources were T cells, B-cell-depleted T cells, or PBMCs; the material itself was cDNA or gDNA.

In the study's own analysis: Estimation of nucleated cell counts was performed using reference gene primer amplification. Assay used: immunoSEQ multiplex PCR; TCRdb lists only in-frame clones, some missing. Clone size and the V and J calls come from that table; the DNA yielded D and trimming. This table has 45,000 to 70,000 clones, about 76% appearing once. V was cut by 0 bases and J by 7 bases, with 11 bases left in between. CDR1 and CDR2 from the germline V gene are SGDLS and YYNGEE. The CDR3 sequence is 14 residues long. This clonotype was sampled from a woman at least 80 years old with active or convalescent COVID-19. Sequencing input: peripheral blood. The chain joins TRBV9 to TRBJ2-1; tentatively, D is TRBD2 (6 bases). The CDR3 spells CASSVGGGDNEQFF. CDR3 sequence (DNA): TGTGCCAGCAGCGTAGGGGGCGGGGATAATGAGCAGTTCTTC.